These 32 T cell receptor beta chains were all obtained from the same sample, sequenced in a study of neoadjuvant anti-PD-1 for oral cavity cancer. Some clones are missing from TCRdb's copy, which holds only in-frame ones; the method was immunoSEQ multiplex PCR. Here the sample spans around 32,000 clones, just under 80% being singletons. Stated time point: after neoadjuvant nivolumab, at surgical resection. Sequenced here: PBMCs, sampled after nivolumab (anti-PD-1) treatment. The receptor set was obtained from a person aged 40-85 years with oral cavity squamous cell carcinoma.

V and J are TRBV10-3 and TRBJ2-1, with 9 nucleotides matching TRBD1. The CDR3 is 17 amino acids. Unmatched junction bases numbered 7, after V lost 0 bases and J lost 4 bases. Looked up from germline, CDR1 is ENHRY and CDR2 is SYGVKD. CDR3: CAISESTGQGFYNEQFF. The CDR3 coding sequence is TGTGCCATCAGTGAGTCAACGGGACAGGGCTTTTACAATGAGCAGTTCTTC.

The CDR3 loop reads CASNGTEANYGYTF. The CDR3 DNA reads as TGTGCCAGCAACGGGACAGAAGCTAACTATGGCTACACCTTC. The chain combines TRBV6-5 with TRBJ1-2; 7 nucleotides align to TRBD1. CDR1 is MNHEY, CDR2 SVGAGI, per germline. The V and J ends lost 7 bases and 0 bases, in that order; junction bases with no gene match: 5. The CDR3 covers 14 residues.

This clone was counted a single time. The CDR3 here is CASRGLNTEAFF. The CDR3 nucleotides are TGTGCCAGTAGGGGACTAAACACTGAAGCTTTCTTT. The J gene is TRBJ1-1, the V gene TRBV19, with D tentatively TRBD1 (5 bases). Trimming pared 6 bases from V and 2 bases from J, leaving 7 bases between. Germline values: CDR1 LNHDA, CDR2 SQIVND (reference sequence). This CDR3 contains 12 residues.

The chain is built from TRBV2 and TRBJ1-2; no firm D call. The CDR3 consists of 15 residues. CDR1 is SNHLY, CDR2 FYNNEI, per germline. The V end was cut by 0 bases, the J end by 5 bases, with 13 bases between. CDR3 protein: CASSEALLGWYGYTF. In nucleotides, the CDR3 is TGTGCCAGCAGTGAAGCGCTTCTGGGCTGGTATGGCTACACCTTC.

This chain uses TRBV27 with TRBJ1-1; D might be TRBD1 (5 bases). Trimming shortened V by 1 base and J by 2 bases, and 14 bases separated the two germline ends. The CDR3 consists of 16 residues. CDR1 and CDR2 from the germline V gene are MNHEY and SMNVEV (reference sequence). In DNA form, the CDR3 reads TGTGCCAGCAGTTTATACCCCGGGGGACCTAACACTGAAGCTTTCTTT. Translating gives CASSLYPGGPNTEAFF.

The CDR3 loop reads CASSPGLARETQYF. Here the CDR3 DNA reads TGTGCCAGCAGCCCAGGACTAGCCAGGGAGACCCAGTACTTC. The chain uses TRBV11-2 and TRBJ2-5; 8 bases are shared with TRBD2. Looked up from germline, CDR1 is SGHAT and CDR2 is FQNNGV. V was clipped by 5 bases and J by 5 bases; unmatched bases: 7. The CDR3 spans 14 residues.

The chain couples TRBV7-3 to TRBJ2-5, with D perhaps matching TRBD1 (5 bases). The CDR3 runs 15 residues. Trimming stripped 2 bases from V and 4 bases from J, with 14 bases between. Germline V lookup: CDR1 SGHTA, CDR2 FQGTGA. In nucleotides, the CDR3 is TGTGCCAGCAGCTTAGGGCCGACAGTCTTAGAGACCCAGTACTTC. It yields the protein CASSLGPTVLETQYF.

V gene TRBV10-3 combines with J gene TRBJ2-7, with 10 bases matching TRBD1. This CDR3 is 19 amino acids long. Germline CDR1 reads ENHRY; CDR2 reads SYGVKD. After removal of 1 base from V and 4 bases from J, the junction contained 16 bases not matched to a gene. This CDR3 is CAISELPGQGIVGLYEQYF. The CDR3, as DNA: TGTGCCATCAGTGAGTTACCGGGACAGGGGATCGTAGGTTTGTACGAGCAGTACTTC.

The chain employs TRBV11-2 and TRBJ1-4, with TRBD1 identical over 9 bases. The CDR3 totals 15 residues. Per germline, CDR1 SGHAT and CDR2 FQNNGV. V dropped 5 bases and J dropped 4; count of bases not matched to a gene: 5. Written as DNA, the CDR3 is TGTGCCAGCAGCGTAACAGGGGGCCGTAATGAAAAACTGTTTTTT. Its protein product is CASSVTGGRNEKLFF.

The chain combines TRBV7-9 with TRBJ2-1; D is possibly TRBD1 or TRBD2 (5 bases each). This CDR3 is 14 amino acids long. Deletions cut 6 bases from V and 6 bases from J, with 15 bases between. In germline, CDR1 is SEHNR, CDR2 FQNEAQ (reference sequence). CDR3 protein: CASRAPAGTNEQFF. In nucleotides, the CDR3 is TGTGCCAGCAGGGCTCCCGCAGGGACCAATGAGCAGTTCTTC.

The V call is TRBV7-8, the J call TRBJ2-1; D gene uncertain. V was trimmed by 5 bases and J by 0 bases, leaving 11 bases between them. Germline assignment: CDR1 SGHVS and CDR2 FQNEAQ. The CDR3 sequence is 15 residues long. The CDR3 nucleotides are TGTGCCAGCAGCCGACCCCTTAGCTCCTACAATGAGCAGTTCTTC. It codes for CASSRPLSSYNEQFF.

Here the CDR3 reads CASSEMRGPAFF. In nucleotides, the CDR3 is TGCGCCAGCAGTGAGATGAGGGGGCCAGCTTTCTTT. The chain uses TRBV10-2 and TRBJ1-1; 7 bases are a match to TRBD1. The CDR3 is 12 residues long. J was trimmed by 10 bases and V by 2 bases; bases with no gene match: 4. The germline gives CDR1 WSHSY, CDR2 SAAADI.

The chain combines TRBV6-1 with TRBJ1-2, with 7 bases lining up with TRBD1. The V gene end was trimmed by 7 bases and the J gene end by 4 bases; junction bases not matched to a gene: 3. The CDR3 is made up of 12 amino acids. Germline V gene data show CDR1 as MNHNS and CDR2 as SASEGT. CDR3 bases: TGTGCCAGCATGGACAGGAGCTATGGCTACACCTTC. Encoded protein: CASMDRSYGYTF.

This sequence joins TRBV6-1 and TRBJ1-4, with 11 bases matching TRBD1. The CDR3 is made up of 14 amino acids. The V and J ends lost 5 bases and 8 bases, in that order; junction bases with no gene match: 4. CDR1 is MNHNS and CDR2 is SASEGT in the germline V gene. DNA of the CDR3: TGTGCCAGCAGTTTAGGGACAGGGGGGGAAAAACTGTTTTTT. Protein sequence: CASSLGTGGEKLFF.

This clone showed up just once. The CDR3 region has the DNA TGTGCCAGCAGCAATTATTACTTACAAGGCTACACCTTC. Translating it yields CASSNYYLQGYTF. The chain couples TRBV6-5 to TRBJ1-2; D ambiguous. V lost 6 bases and J 8 bases, leaving 16 bases between the germline ends. Germline CDR1 and CDR2: MNHEY and SVGAGI. The CDR3 is 13 amino acids.

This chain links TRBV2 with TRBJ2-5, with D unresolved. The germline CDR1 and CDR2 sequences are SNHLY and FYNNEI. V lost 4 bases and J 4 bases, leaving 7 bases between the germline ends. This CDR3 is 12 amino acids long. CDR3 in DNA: TGTGCCAGCAGTGTGATGCGAGAGACCCAGTACTTC. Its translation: CASSVMRETQYF.

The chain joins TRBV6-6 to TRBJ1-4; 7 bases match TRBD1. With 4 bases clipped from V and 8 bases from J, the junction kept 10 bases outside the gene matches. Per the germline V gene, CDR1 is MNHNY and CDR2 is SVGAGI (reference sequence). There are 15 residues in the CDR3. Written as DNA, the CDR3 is TGTGCCAGCAGTTCCGGACAGGAAGTAGGCGAAAAACTGTTTTTT. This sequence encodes CASSSGQEVGEKLFF.

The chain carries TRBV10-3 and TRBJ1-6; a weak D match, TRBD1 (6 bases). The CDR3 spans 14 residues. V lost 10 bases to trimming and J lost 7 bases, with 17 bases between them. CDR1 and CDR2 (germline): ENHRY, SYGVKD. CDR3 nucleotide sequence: TGTGCCAGCCGAAATTCACAGGGCAATTCACCCCTCCACTTT. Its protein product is CASRNSQGNSPLHF.

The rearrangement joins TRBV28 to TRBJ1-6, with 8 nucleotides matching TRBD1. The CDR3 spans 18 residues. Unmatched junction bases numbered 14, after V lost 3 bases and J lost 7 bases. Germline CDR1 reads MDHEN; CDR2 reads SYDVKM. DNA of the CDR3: TGTGCCAGCAGTTTTATGGGCCAGGGGGCGAATCTGAATTCACCCCTCCACTTT. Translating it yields CASSFMGQGANLNSPLHF. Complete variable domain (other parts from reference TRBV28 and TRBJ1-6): DVKVTQSSRYLVKRTGEKVFLECVQDMDHENMFWYRQDPGLGLRLIYFSYDVKMKEKGDIPEGYSVSREKKERFSLILESASTNQTSMYLCASSFMGQGANLNSPLHFGNGTRLTVT.

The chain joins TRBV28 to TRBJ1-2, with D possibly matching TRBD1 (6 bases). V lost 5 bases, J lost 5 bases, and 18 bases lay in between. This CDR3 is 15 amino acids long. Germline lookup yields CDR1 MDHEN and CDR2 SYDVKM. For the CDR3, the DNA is TGTGCCAGCAGTCGCAGCCTAACAGGGATGTATGGCTACACCTTC. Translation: CASSRSLTGMYGYTF.

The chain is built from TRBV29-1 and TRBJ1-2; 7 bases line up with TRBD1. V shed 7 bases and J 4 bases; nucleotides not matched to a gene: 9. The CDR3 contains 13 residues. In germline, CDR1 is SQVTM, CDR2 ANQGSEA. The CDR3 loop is CSATTGTSYGYTF. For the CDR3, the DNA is TGCAGCGCTACGACAGGGACCTCCTATGGCTACACCTTC. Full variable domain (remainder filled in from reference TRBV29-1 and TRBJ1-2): SAVISQKPSRDICQRGTSLTIQCQVDSQVTMMFWYRQQPGQSLTLIATANQGSEATYESGFVIDKFPISRPNLTFSTLTVSNMSPEDSSIYLCSATTGTSYGYTFGSGTRLTVV.

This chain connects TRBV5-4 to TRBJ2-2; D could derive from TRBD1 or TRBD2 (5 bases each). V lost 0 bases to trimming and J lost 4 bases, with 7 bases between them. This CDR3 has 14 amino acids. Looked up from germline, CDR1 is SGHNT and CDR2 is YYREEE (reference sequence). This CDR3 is CASSLAGTTGELFF. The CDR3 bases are TGTGCCAGCAGCTTGGCCGGGACCACCGGGGAGCTGTTTTTT.

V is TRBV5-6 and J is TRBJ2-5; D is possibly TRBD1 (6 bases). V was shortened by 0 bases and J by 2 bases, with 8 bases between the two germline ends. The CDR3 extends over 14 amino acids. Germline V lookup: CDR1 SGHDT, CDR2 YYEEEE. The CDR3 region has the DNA TGTGCCAGCAGCTTGGGGGGGCGGCAAGAGACCCAGTACTTC. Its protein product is CASSLGGRQETQYF.

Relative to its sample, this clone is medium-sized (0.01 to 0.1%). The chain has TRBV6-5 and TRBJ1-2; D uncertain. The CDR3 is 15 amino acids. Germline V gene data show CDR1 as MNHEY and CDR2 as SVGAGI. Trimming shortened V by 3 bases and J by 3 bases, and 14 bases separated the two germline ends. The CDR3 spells CASSYIGGNDYGYTF. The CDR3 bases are TGTGCCAGCAGTTATATCGGCGGCAACGACTATGGCTACACCTTC.

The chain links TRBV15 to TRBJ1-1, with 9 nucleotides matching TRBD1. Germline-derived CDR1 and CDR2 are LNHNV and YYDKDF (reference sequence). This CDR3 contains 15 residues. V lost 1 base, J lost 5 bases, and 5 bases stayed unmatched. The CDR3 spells CATSRGGQGGTEAFF. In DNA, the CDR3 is TGTGCCACCAGCAGAGGGGGACAGGGAGGGACTGAAGCTTTCTTT.

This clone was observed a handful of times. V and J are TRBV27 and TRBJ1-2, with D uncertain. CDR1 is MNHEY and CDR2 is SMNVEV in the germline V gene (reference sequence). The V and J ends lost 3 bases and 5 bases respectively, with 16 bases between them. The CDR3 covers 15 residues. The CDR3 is CASSLATSGKYGYTF. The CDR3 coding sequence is TGTGCCAGCAGTTTGGCCACGTCAGGAAAATATGGCTACACCTTC.

The CDR3, as DNA: TGTGCCAGCAGCTTGAAGGACGGGACCCTACAAGAGACCCAGTACTTC. It encodes CASSLKDGTLQETQYF. The genes are TRBV5-8 and TRBJ2-5; D possibly uses TRBD1 or TRBD2 (5 bases each). This CDR3 region has 16 residues. Germline lookup yields CDR1 SGHTS and CDR2 YDEGEE. Trimming stripped 1 base from V and 2 bases from J, with 15 bases between.

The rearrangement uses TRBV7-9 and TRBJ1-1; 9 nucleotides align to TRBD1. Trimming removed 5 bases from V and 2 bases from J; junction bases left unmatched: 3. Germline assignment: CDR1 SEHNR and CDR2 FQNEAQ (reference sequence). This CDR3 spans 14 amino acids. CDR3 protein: CASSVTGGNTEAFF. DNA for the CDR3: TGTGCCAGCAGCGTGACAGGGGGAAACACTGAAGCTTTCTTT.

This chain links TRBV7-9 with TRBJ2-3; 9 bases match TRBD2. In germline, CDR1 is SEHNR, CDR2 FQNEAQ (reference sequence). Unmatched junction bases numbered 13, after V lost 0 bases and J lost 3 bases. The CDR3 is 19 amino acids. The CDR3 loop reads CASSLAGSVTSGGTDTQYF. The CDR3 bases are TGTGCCAGCAGCTTAGCGGGGAGTGTGACTAGCGGTGGGACAGATACGCAGTATTTT.

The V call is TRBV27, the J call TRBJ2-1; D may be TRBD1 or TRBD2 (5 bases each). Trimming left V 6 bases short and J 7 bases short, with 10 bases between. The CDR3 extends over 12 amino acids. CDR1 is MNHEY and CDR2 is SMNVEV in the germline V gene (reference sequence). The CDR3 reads CASRGGGNEQFF. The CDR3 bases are TGTGCCAGCAGGGGTGGGGGAAATGAGCAGTTCTTC.

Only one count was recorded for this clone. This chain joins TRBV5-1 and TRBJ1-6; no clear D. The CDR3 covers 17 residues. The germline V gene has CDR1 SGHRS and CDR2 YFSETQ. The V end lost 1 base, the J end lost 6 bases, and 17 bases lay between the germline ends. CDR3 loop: CASSLSVPGKGNSPLHF. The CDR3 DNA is TGCGCCAGCAGCTTGTCGGTGCCGGGGAAGGGTAATTCACCCCTCCACTTT.

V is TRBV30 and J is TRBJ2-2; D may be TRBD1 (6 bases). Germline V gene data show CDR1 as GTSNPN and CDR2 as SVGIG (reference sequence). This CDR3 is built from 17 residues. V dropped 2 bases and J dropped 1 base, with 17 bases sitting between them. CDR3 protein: CAWSNRGYLRNTGELFF. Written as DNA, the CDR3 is TGTGCCTGGAGTAATAGGGGGTACCTTCGGAACACCGGGGAGCTGTTTTTT.